A single sample gave rise to the 17 T cell receptor beta chains below, sequenced in a study of blood T cell repertoires in COVID-19. TCRdb keeps only in-frame clones here, not all; method: immunoSEQ multiplex PCR. The sample has roughly 200,000 clones, about 84% seen once. Sequencing used PBMCs or T cells enriched from blood (not recorded which). These TCRs come from a man aged 35 to 55 with acute COVID-19.

The gene calls are TRBV18 and TRBJ2-7, with D possibly being TRBD2 (5 bases). Trimming took off 6 bases at V and 6 bases at J, with 15 bases between the two ends. This CDR3 has 13 amino acids. Germline CDR1 reads KGHSH; CDR2 reads LQKENI. The DNA of the CDR3 is TGTGCCAGCTCCCCTGGGGAGTCTCTCGAGCAGTACTTC. Translation: CASSPGESLEQYF.

The chain has TRBV13 and TRBJ1-4; D unresolved. Germline-derived CDR1 and CDR2 are PRHDT and FYEKMQ (reference sequence). The CDR3 has 14 amino acids. Trimming shortened V by 9 bases and J by 5 bases, and 16 bases separated the two germline ends. In nucleotides, the CDR3 is TGTGCCAGTCAAACGCGGGCCGGAAATGAAAAACTGTTTTTT. Protein product: CASQTRAGNEKLFF.

The chain uses TRBV19 and TRBJ1-5; 9 nucleotides align to TRBD1. The V and J ends lost 3 bases and 7 bases, in that order; junction bases with no gene match: 10. The CDR3 extends over 16 amino acids. Germline CDR1 is LNHDA and CDR2 is SQIVND (reference sequence). Here the CDR3 DNA reads TGTGCCAGTAGTATGGTACCGGGACAGGGAGGCCAGCCCCAGCATTTT. Translation gives CASSMVPGQGGQPQHF. Variable domain in full (rest from reference TRBV19 and TRBJ1-5): DGGITQSPKYLFRKEGQNVTLSCEQNLNHDAMYWYRQDPGQGLRLIYYSQIVNDFQKGDIAEGYSVSREKKESFPLTVTSAQKNPTAFYLCASSMVPGQGGQPQHFGDGTRLSIL.

This chain uses TRBV5-1 with TRBJ2-3, with TRBD1 identical over 8 bases. The CDR3 sequence is 14 residues long. Per the germline V gene, CDR1 is SGHRS and CDR2 is YFSETQ. V shed 5 bases and J 5 bases; nucleotides not matched to a gene: 7. The CDR3 here is CASRADRAGDTQYF. CDR3 DNA sequence: TGCGCCAGCAGGGCGGACAGGGCTGGAGATACGCAGTATTTT. The entire variable domain, with the rest obtained from reference TRBV5-1 and TRBJ2-3, is as follows: KAGVTQTPRYLIKTRGQQVTLSCSPISGHRSVSWYQQTPGQGLQFLFEYFSETQRNKGNFPGRFSGRQFSNSRSEMNVSTLELGDSALYLCASRADRAGDTQYFGPGTRLTVL.

This sequence joins TRBV20-1 and TRBJ2-3, with 7 bases matching TRBD1. J lost 5 bases, V lost 6 bases, and 11 bases had no gene match. Germline values: CDR1 DFQATT, CDR2 SNEGSKA (reference sequence). The CDR3 contains 14 residues. The chain's CDR3 is CSASRGQRGDTQYF. The CDR3 DNA follows: TGCAGTGCAAGTAGGGGACAGCGCGGAGATACGCAGTATTTT.

This clone has a handful of counts. In DNA form, the CDR3 reads TGTGCCAGCCCCGGGCAGGGCGGATATGGCTACACCTTC. This gives the protein CASPGQGGYGYTF. The rearrangement joins TRBV2 to TRBJ1-2, with D perhaps matching TRBD1 (5 bases). The V end lost 8 bases, the J end lost 5 bases, and 15 bases lay between the germline ends. This CDR3 spans 13 amino acids. CDR1 is SNHLY and CDR2 is FYNNEI in the germline V gene.

The chain couples TRBV14 to TRBJ1-2; tentatively, D is TRBD1 (5 bases). The CDR3 runs 13 residues. The germline V and J ends were trimmed by 3 bases and 5 bases, with 10 bases remaining between them. Germline V CDR1 and CDR2: SGHDN, FVKESK. The CDR3 DNA reads as TGTGCCAGCAGCCACAGGGTTCGATATGGCTACACCTTC. It is translated as CASSHRVRYGYTF.

V is TRBV2 and J is TRBJ1-4, with TRBD1 identical over 10 bases. Per germline, CDR1 SNHLY and CDR2 FYNNEI. V trimming: 6 bases; J trimming: 8 bases; junction bases outside the gene matches: 6. The CDR3 contains 14 residues. The CDR3 DNA reads as TGTGCCAGCAGGATCGGACAGGGGGGGGAAAAACTGTTTTTT. Translation: CASRIGQGGEKLFF. Filled out from reference TRBV2 and TRBJ1-4, the complete variable domain reads EPEVTQTPSHQVTQMGQEVILRCVPISNHLYFYWYRQILGQKVEFLVSFYNNEISEKSEIFDDQFSVERPDGSNFTLKIRSTKLEDSAMYFCASRIGQGGEKLFFGSGTQLSVL.

V is TRBV5-1 and J is TRBJ2-2, with 9 nucleotides matching TRBD1. V lost 4 bases, J lost 4 bases, and 5 bases stayed unmatched. Germline assignment: CDR1 SGHRS and CDR2 YFSETQ. CDR3 length: 15 amino acids. The CDR3 nucleotides read TGCGCCAGCAGCCAAGACAGGGGGACCACCGGGGAGCTGTTTTTT. Its translation: CASSQDRGTTGELFF.

The genes are TRBV27 and TRBJ2-7; perhaps TRBD1 as D (6 bases). Trimming removed 11 bases at V and 5 bases at J, with 10 bases between. In germline, CDR1 is MNHEY, CDR2 SMNVEV (reference sequence). This CDR3 region has 10 residues. The CDR3 DNA reads as TGTGCCGAACAGGGCCACGAGCAGTACTTC. Its translation: CAEQGHEQYF.

This clone turned up a few times. The chain uses TRBV6-6 and TRBJ1-3, with TRBD1 identical over 10 bases. Germline lookup yields CDR1 MNHNY and CDR2 SVGAGI (reference sequence). J gave up 8 bases and V 4 bases, and 5 bases lay outside the gene matches. This CDR3 has 14 amino acids. The CDR3 nucleotides read TGTGCCAGCAGTTCCCTCGGACAGGGGGACACCATATATTTT. Translation gives CASSSLGQGDTIYF.

The chain links TRBV6-6 to TRBJ1-1, with D maybe TRBD1 (6 bases). The CDR3 contains 14 residues. Germline lookup yields CDR1 MNHNY and CDR2 SVGAGI (reference sequence). The germline V and J ends were trimmed by 6 bases and 10 bases, with 21 bases remaining between them. CDR3 loop: CASSFPSIGGPAFF. The CDR3, as DNA: TGTGCCAGCAGCTTCCCGTCCATTGGGGGCCCAGCTTTCTTT.

This chain connects TRBV29-1 to TRBJ1-2; D remains ambiguous. V shed 4 bases and J shed 3 bases, with 12 bases lying between them. The CDR3 has 13 amino acids. Germline V gives CDR1 SQVTM, CDR2 ANQGSEA. The DNA of the CDR3 is TGCAGCGTTGTTAGAAACGGGGACTATGGCTACACCTTC. The encoded protein is CSVVRNGDYGYTF.

V and J are TRBV7-2 and TRBJ1-4, with D tentatively TRBD1 (6 bases). This CDR3 is built from 14 residues. V lost 3 bases and J 10 bases, leaving 15 bases between the germline ends. Germline assignment: CDR1 SGHTA and CDR2 FQGNSA. The CDR3 DNA reads as TGTGCCAGCAGCTTTGGGCAGGGAGGGGGAAAACTGTTTTTT. It is translated as CASSFGQGGGKLFF.

The rearrangement links TRBV27 to TRBJ2-7, with a possible D match to TRBD1 (6 bases). The CDR3 contains 17 residues. Germline CDR1 reads MNHEY; CDR2 reads SMNVEV (reference sequence). V lost 2 bases and J lost 0, with 17 bases in between. The DNA of the CDR3 is TGTGCCAGCAGTTTAGGGCCGAGGACAGCCTACTCCTACGAGCAGTACTTC. It codes for CASSLGPRTAYSYEQYF.

The V call is TRBV7-9, the J call TRBJ2-1; 8 nucleotides agree with TRBD2. This CDR3 region has 17 residues. Germline V gene sequence: CDR1 SEHNR, CDR2 FQNEAQ (reference sequence). The V gene end was trimmed by 5 bases and the J gene end by 4 bases; junction bases not matched to a gene: 13. As DNA, the CDR3 is TGTGCCAGCAGCGCGGCGGGAGGCAACCTTCTTTACAATGAGCAGTTCTTC. This codes for CASSAAGGNLLYNEQFF.

Only one count was recorded for this clone. The V and J genes are TRBV7-3 and TRBJ1-3, with a possible D match to TRBD1 (6 bases). This CDR3 spans 17 amino acids. V was trimmed by 0 bases and J by 0 bases, leaving 12 bases between them. The V gene's germline CDR1 is SGHTA and CDR2 FQGTGA. The CDR3 DNA is TGTGCCAGCAGCTTAACGCCCCGACAGGACTCTGGAAACACCATATATTTT. Protein product: CASSLTPRQDSGNTIYF.